These 16 T cell receptor beta chains were all obtained from the same sample, sequenced in a study of T cell clonality in common variable immunodeficiency. Repertoires were generated with immunoSEQ multiplex PCR, while TCRdb's copy carries only in-frame clones and drops some. Recorded here are about 40,000 clones, none singletons. The sequencing sample was made of peripheral blood mononuclear cells. These receptors were obtained from a person between 18 and 75 years old in good health.

The sample holds many counts of this clone. The DNA ends 3 residues before the CDR3 does, and the rest of the CDR3 is filled in from the germline J gene. The V and J genes are TRBV20-1 and TRBJ2-7; TRBD1 matches at 10 bases. The CDR3 extends over 14 amino acids. After removal of 3 bases from V and 5 bases from J, the junction contained 7 bases not matched to a gene. Germline CDR1 reads DFQATT; CDR2 reads SNEGSKA (reference sequence). The CDR3 here is CSARTGGNNDEQYF. The sequenced CDR3 bases are TGCAGTGCTAGGACAGGGGGCAATAATGACGAG.

The table lists this clone with many counts. Read coverage stops 3 residues before the CDR3 terminus; the germline J gene supplies the remainder. The J gene is TRBJ2-3, the V gene TRBV5-1; unclear D gene. The germline V gene encodes CDR1 SGHRS and CDR2 YFSETQ. The CDR3 has 15 amino acids. Trimming left V 0 bases short and J 4 bases short, with 12 bases between. Incomplete CDR3 DNA: TGCGCCAGCAGCTTGGATATACGGAGCGCAGATACG. As protein: CASSLDIRSADT. The CDR3 in full is CASSLDIRSADTQYF.

At least ten counts were recorded for this clone. Sequencing ends 3 residues short of the CDR3 end; the germline J gene provides the rest. V is TRBV5-1 and J is TRBJ2-7, with D perhaps TRBD1 (5 bases). V was pared by 0 bases and J by 6 bases, with 10 bases between. Germline lookup yields CDR1 SGHRS and CDR2 YFSETQ. There are 13 residues in the CDR3. The CDR3 DNA, read in part, is TGCGCCAGCAGCTTGGAGGGGATAGGCGAG. As protein: CASSLEGIGE. The whole CDR3 protein reads CASSLEGIGEQYF.

The sample holds many counts of this clone. The CDR3 goes on 3 residues after the read ends, and that part is filled in from the germline J gene. The chain couples TRBV19 to TRBJ1-5; D possibly corresponds to TRBD1 (5 bases). The length of the CDR3 is 13 residues. Trimming took off 4 bases at V and 5 bases at J, with 9 bases between the two ends. Germline V gives CDR1 LNHDA, CDR2 SQIVND (reference sequence). This CDR3 is CASSTRGDQPQHF. The sequenced part of the CDR3 DNA is TGTGCCAGTAGTACCCGAGGGGATCAGCCC.

This clone was picked up many times. The read terminates 3 residues ahead of where the CDR3 ends, so the germline J gene completes it. The chain recombines TRBV19 with TRBJ2-5, with D perhaps TRBD2 (5 bases). Trimming took 10 bases from V and 2 from J, leaving 11 bases between them. The CDR3 is 12 residues long. In germline, CDR1 is LNHDA, CDR2 SQIVND (reference sequence). CDR3 sequence reads: CATRRGQETQYF. The CDR3 bases that were read are TGTGCCACAAGACGGGGACAAGAGACC.

In this sample, this clone turned up a few times. The junction does not match germline at one end; this may be a read error. The sequence runs out 3 residues before the end of the CDR3; the remainder is reconstructed from the germline J gene. At the DNA level, this CDR3 is encoded by other sequences in the same sample as well. V gene TRBV19 combines with J gene TRBJ2-1, with D possibly matching TRBD2 (5 bases). CDR3 length: 15 residues. CDR1 is LNHDA, CDR2 SQIVND, per germline (reference sequence). The CDR3 DNA, read in part, is TGCGCCAGTAGTATATCGGGGTGGGACTACAATGAG. Translation gives CASSISGWDYNE. In full, the CDR3 is CASSISGWDYNEQFF.

This clone was counted many times. The read ends 3 residues before the CDR3 terminus; that terminus is restored from the germline J gene. V gene TRBV29-1 combines with J gene TRBJ2-4; TRBD1 aligns across 7 bases. V lost 6 bases and J lost 2; bases outside the gene matches: 4. The V gene's germline CDR1 is SQVTM and CDR2 ANQGSEA. The CDR3 is 13 residues long. The CDR3 here is CSVRQGTKNIQYF. Incomplete CDR3 DNA: TGCAGCGTCCGACAGGGTACCAAAAACATT.

In this sample, this clone turned up many times. The DNA ends 3 residues before the CDR3 does, and the rest of the CDR3 is filled in from the germline J gene. V and J are TRBV2 and TRBJ1-2; no definite D call. Deletions cut 2 bases from V and 0 bases from J, with 7 bases between. CDR1 is SNHLY, CDR2 FYNNEI, per germline. CDR3 size: 14 residues. The part of the CDR3 DNA that was read is TGTGCCAGCAGTGAAAAGCGGACTAACTATGGC. Translated, it gives CASSEKRTNYG. The full-length CDR3 reads as CASSEKRTNYGYTF.

The sample holds a few counts of this clone. The CDR3 extends 3 residues past the end of the read, so its final part is completed from the germline J gene. V gene TRBV5-6 combines with J gene TRBJ1-4; TRBD1 matches 8 bases. This CDR3 has 13 residues. Germline assignment: CDR1 SGHDT and CDR2 YYEEEE. Here the CDR3 reads CASSDRGYSPLFF. The covered CDR3 bases are TGTGCCAGCAGCGACAGGGGTTACTCACCA.

This clone was seen a handful of times. Read sequence stops 3 residues before the CDR3 end, and the germline J gene provides the missing end. The chain has TRBV20-1 and TRBJ2-1; no clear D gene. CDR1 is DFQATT and CDR2 is SNEGSKA in the germline V gene (reference sequence). This CDR3 has 17 residues. The V end was cut by 0 bases, the J end by 0 bases, with 15 bases between. The sequenced part of the CDR3 DNA is TGCAGTGCTAGAGAATTATCACCCTTCAGCTCCTACAATGAG. Amino acid sequence: CSARELSPFSSYNE. The CDR3 in its entirety is CSARELSPFSSYNEQFF.

This clone was counted between two and nine times. Coverage ceases 3 residues before the CDR3 finishes, and the germline J gene fills in the end. The J gene is TRBJ1-5, the V gene TRBV19, with D possibly matching TRBD1 (5 bases). Germline loops: CDR1 LNHDA, CDR2 SQIVND (reference sequence). The CDR3 runs 15 residues. V gave up 6 bases and J gave up 0 bases, with 12 bases separating them. CDR3 DNA, as far as it was read: TGTGCCAGTAGGCATCAGGGTTATAGCAATCAGCCC. This translates into CASRHQGYSNQP. In full, the CDR3 reads CASRHQGYSNQPQHF. Using reference TRBV19 and TRBJ1-5 for the parts outside the CDR3, the full variable domain is DGGITQSPKYLFRKEGQNVTLSCEQNLNHDAMYWYRQDPGQGLRLIYYSQIVNDFQKGDIAEGYSVSREKKESFPLTVTSAQKNPTAFYLCASRHQGYSNQPQHFGDGTRLSIL.

In its sample, this clone was seen many times. The read falls 3 residues short of the CDR3 end, and the missing part is taken from the germline J gene. This chain uses TRBV20-1 with TRBJ2-6, with 8 bases lining up with TRBD2. CDR3 length: 16 residues. Germline V lookup: CDR1 DFQATT, CDR2 SNEGSKA (reference sequence). Trimming at V came to 0 bases and at J to 0 bases, leaving 1 base not matched to a gene. This CDR3 is CSAREGTSSGANVLTF. The CDR3 bases that were read are TGCAGTGCTAGAGAGGGGACTAGCTCTGGGGCCAACGTC.

This clone was observed many times. The CDR3 extends 3 residues past the end of the read, so its final part is completed from the germline J gene. The rearrangement uses TRBV18 and TRBJ1-2, with 7 bases identical to TRBD1. The ends lost 4 bases at V and 4 bases at J; junction bases unmatched: 6. Germline-derived CDR1 and CDR2 are KGHSH and LQKENI. The CDR3 has 14 residues. The sequenced part of the CDR3 DNA is TGTGCCAGCTCACGACAGGGTGAGGGCTATGGC. Amino acids: CASSRQGEGYG. The complete CDR3 reads CASSRQGEGYGYTF.

This clone was detected ten times or more. The read is 3 residues too short to cover the CDR3 end, so that end is filled in from the germline J gene. This sequence joins TRBV7-8 and TRBJ1-2; a weak D match, TRBD1 (6 bases). The CDR3 has 13 amino acids. Deletions cut 7 bases from V and 5 bases from J, with 14 bases between. CDR1 is SGHVS and CDR2 is FQNEAQ in the germline V gene. Incomplete CDR3 DNA: TGTGCCAGCACCCTTGGGGGCAGTTATGGC. Translation gives CASTLGGSYG. The full CDR3 is CASTLGGSYGYTF.

Ten or more counts support this clone. The CDR3 goes on 3 residues after the read ends, and that part is filled in from the germline J gene. The chain has TRBV7-2 and TRBJ2-3; TRBD2 is a possible D gene (6 bases). Trimming removed 5 bases at V and 6 bases at J, with 12 bases between. The germline gives CDR1 SGHTA, CDR2 FQGNSA. This CDR3 has 13 amino acids. The CDR3 spells CASSGGAGDTQYF. The sequenced CDR3 bases are TGTGCCAGCAGCGGCGGGGCCGGGGATACG.

Ten or more counts support this clone. The CDR3 extends 3 residues past the end of the read, so its final part is completed from the germline J gene. The V gene is TRBV30, the J gene TRBJ2-7; a possible D gene is TRBD1 (6 bases). The V gene's germline CDR1 is GTSNPN and CDR2 SVGIG (reference sequence). V lost 6 bases to trimming and J lost 0 bases, with 18 bases between them. This CDR3 comprises 15 residues. The CDR3 protein is CACPGASRSSYEQYF. CDR3 DNA, as far as it was read: TGTGCCTGTCCAGGGGCTAGCAGGAGCTCCTACGAG.